This T cell receptor beta chain was documented in a study of blood T cell repertoires in COVID-19. Study in general: Italy, Spain and the United States were the sources of the convalescent and acute COVID-19 samples.

The authors' processing: Cell counts per sample came from amplifying reference gene primers. Clones were read by immunoSEQ multiplex PCR, and TCRdb kept only the in-frame ones, dropping some. The DNA was the basis for D and trimming; V, J and clone size are from that table. The data hold some 210,000 clones, with approximately 84% observed a single time. The germline gives CDR1 SGHRS, CDR2 YFSETQ. This CDR3 has 17 residues. V was clipped by 3 bases and J by 2 bases, with 20 bases between them. The receptor was derived from a woman aged 50 to 65 with active or convalescent COVID-19. This chain uses TRBV5-1 with TRBJ1-1; the D gene is possibly TRBD1 (5 bases). The specimen was peripheral blood. The CDR3 loop is CASSSGDSLMVNTEAFF. The CDR3 DNA follows: TGCGCCAGCAGCTCGGGGGACTCACTTATGGTAAACACTGAAGCTTTCTTT.